Sequencing of this TCR beta chain was carried out in a study of blood T cell repertoires in COVID-19. This clone was seen a handful of times. The V end lost 0 bases, the J end lost 11 bases, and 12 bases lay between the germline ends. The CDR3 length is 13 residues. Germline loops: CDR1 SGDLS, CDR2 YYNGEE. Repertoires were generated with immunoSEQ multiplex PCR, while TCRdb's copy carries only in-frame clones and drops some. Among approximately 60,000 clones listed, over 75% were seen once. This chain uses TRBV9 with TRBJ1-5; D possibly corresponds to TRBD1 (6 bases). The receptor comes from a man at least 80 years old with acute or convalescent COVID-19. Sequencing input: peripheral blood. CDR3 in amino acids: CASSVAGDGTQHF. CDR3 DNA sequence: TGTGCCAGCAGCGTAGCAGGGGATGGTACCCAGCATTTT.